This T cell receptor (beta chain) was sequenced for a study of T cell responses to AZD1222 COVID-19 vaccine. Study at large: Timing groups of about 4 and about 12 weeks for second doses were pooled.

Turning to this clone: What it binds is unknown.

Germline V gene sequence: CDR1 MGHRA, CDR2 YSYEKL. Trimming cost V 1 base and J 0 bases, with 12 bases left between them. This CDR3 is built from 16 residues. Whole-study results and caveats: Among spike-specific TCRs, nearly half reportedly target unmutated variant regions.

Libraries were prepared by immunoSEQ multiplex PCR; TCRdb keeps only in-frame clonotypes and omits some of them. The table lists roughly 150,000 clones, 70% to 90% of them singletons. The chain links TRBV4-1 to TRBJ1-2, with no clear D. The source was peripheral blood, collected on day 0 of AZD1222 vaccination. This clonotype was obtained from an adult in good health. The DNA for the CDR3 is TGCGCCAGCAGCCAAGTGACGGGTTCCCCTAACTATGGCTACACCTTC. Its protein product is CASSQVTGSPNYGYTF.